This passage covers 24 T cell receptor beta chains from one sample sequenced in a study of T cell responses to AZD1222 COVID-19 vaccine. Sequencing was performed with immunoSEQ multiplex PCR; in TCRdb, only in-frame clones are kept and a portion is missing. The table has 100,000 to 150,000 clones, 92% seen once. Source: peripheral blood, taken 28 days after the second AZD1222 dose. Source of these receptors: an adult who received the AZD1222 COVID-19 vaccine.

The chain carries TRBV28 and TRBJ1-2; 10 bases line up with TRBD1. Germline V gene lookup returns CDR1 MDHEN and CDR2 SYDVKM. This CDR3 comprises 17 residues. V was clipped by 5 bases and J by 3 bases; unmatched bases: 12. As DNA, the CDR3 is TGTGCCAGCAGTGCTCCGGGGACAGGGGCCTTCTACTATGGCTACACCTTC. Translated, it gives CASSAPGTGAFYYGYTF.

This clone appeared once. The gene calls are TRBV10-2 and TRBJ1-5; D ambiguous. Looked up from germline, CDR1 is WSHSY and CDR2 is SAAADI. V shed 3 bases and J shed 0 bases, with 9 bases lying between them. The CDR3 extends over 15 amino acids. The CDR3 here is CASSESDYSNQPQHF. The CDR3 DNA follows: TGCGCCAGCAGTGAATCGGACTATAGCAATCAGCCCCAGCATTTT.

The chain uses TRBV5-1 and TRBJ1-5; D is perhaps TRBD1 (5 bases). V gave up 0 bases and J gave up 4 bases, with 11 bases separating them. Germline CDR1 is SGHRS and CDR2 is YFSETQ. The CDR3 has 15 residues. CDR3 nucleotide sequence: TGCGCCAGCAGCTTGGGGACAAACCCTAATCAGCCCCAGCATTTT. This sequence encodes CASSLGTNPNQPQHF.

This clone appeared a single time. J is TRBJ2-1 and V is TRBV3-1 (or the pseudogene TRBV3-2); maybe TRBD1 (5 bases). The CDR3 has 13 amino acids. Germline V gene lookup returns CDR1 LGHDT and CDR2 YNNKEL (reference sequence). Trimming took 2 bases from V and 6 from J, leaving 8 bases between them. In nucleotides, the CDR3 is TGTGCCAGCAGCCAACAGGGATCCAATGAGCAGTTCTTC. Residues: CASSQQGSNEQFF.

CDR3: CASSPQGGNEQFF. CDR3 nucleotides: TGTGCCAGCAGCCCTCAGGGCGGGAATGAGCAGTTCTTC. This chain uses TRBV7-9 with TRBJ2-1, with D perhaps being TRBD1 or TRBD2 (5 bases each). V shed 5 bases and J shed 7 bases, with 12 bases lying between them. The CDR3 sequence is 13 residues long. Germline CDR1 SEHNR, CDR2 FQNEAQ (reference sequence). The whole variable domain, filled in from reference TRBV7-9 and TRBJ2-1, reads DTGVSQNPRHKITKRGQNVTFRCDPISEHNRLYWYRQTLGQGPEFLTYFQNEAQLEKSRLLSDRFSAERPKGSFSTLEIQRTEQGDSAMYLCASSPQGGNEQFFGPGTRLTVL.

The chain links TRBV2 to TRBJ2-2, with 13 nucleotides matching TRBD2. V lost 5 bases, J lost 2 bases, and 8 bases stayed unmatched. CDR1 and CDR2 (germline): SNHLY, FYNNEI. This CDR3 has 18 residues. The CDR3 spells CASSPLGLAGLNTGELFF. In DNA form, the CDR3 reads TGTGCCAGCAGTCCTCTGGGACTAGCGGGATTAAACACCGGGGAGCTGTTTTTT.

This chain joins TRBV11-2 and TRBJ1-2; D gene unclear. The germline CDR1 and CDR2 sequences are SGHAT and FQNNGV. The CDR3 totals 15 residues. Deletions cut 5 bases from V and 4 bases from J, with 17 bases between. The CDR3 is CASSPPDRAIYGYTF. The CDR3 DNA reads as TGTGCCAGCAGCCCGCCGGACCGGGCCATCTATGGCTACACCTTC. Complete variable domain (other parts from reference TRBV11-2 and TRBJ1-2): EAGVAQSPRYKIIEKRQSVAFWCNPISGHATLYWYQQILGQGPKLLIQFQNNGVVDDSQLPKDRFSAERLKGVDSTLKIQPAKLEDSAVYLCASSPPDRAIYGYTFGSGTRLTVV.

This clone has only one observation. The CDR3 protein is CATSARQGKRNQPQHF. The CDR3 coding sequence is TGTGCCACCAGCGCCCGACAGGGGAAGCGCAATCAGCCCCAGCATTTT. The rearrangement joins TRBV15 to TRBJ1-5, with 8 bases fitting TRBD1. This CDR3 spans 16 amino acids. Trimming took 5 bases from V and 2 from J; bases not matched to a gene: 8. The germline V gene has CDR1 LNHNV and CDR2 YYDKDF (reference sequence).

The chain is built from TRBV10-1 and TRBJ2-3; 7 bases map to TRBD1. Germline loops: CDR1 WNHNN, CDR2 SYGVQD (reference sequence). The CDR3 has 18 amino acids. J lost 0 bases, V lost 10 bases, and 19 bases had no gene match. The CDR3 is CAIPMTHSGTDSTDTQYF. DNA of the CDR3: TGCGCCATTCCGATGACACATTCCGGGACAGATAGCACAGATACGCAGTATTTT.

V gene TRBV18 combines with J gene TRBJ1-5; no clear D gene. Germline CDR1 is KGHSH and CDR2 is LQKENI. This CDR3 region has 13 residues. V was pared by 2 bases and J by 3 bases, with 5 bases between. The CDR3 reads CASSPGNNQPQHF. In nucleotides, the CDR3 is TGTGCCAGCTCACCAGGAAACAATCAGCCCCAGCATTTT. Based on the CDR3 plus reference TRBV18 and TRBJ1-5, the full variable domain is NAGVMQNPRHLVRRRGQEARLRCSPMKGHSHVYWYRQLPEEGLKFMVYLQKENIIDESGMPKERFSAEFPKEGPSILRIQQVVRGDSAAYFCASSPGNNQPQHFGDGTRLSIL.

This clone has only one observation. This rearrangement joins TRBV6-6 to TRBJ2-3; 7 nucleotides line up with TRBD1. The CDR3 contains 17 residues. The junction had 13 bases not matched to a gene; V was cut back by 5 bases and J by 2 bases. Germline CDR1 reads MNHNY; CDR2 reads SVGAGI (reference sequence). The CDR3 nucleotides read TGTGCCAGCAGTCCCTCAGGGGGTAGTTTTCCCACAGATACGCAGTATTTT. It specifies CASSPSGGSFPTDTQYF.

The V call is TRBV7-8, the J call TRBJ2-2; no clear D. The germline gives CDR1 SGHVS, CDR2 FQNEAQ. The CDR3 length is 16 residues. V lost 2 bases, J lost 0 bases, and 10 bases lay in between. CDR3 sequence reads: CASSLRASANTGELFF. The CDR3 DNA reads as TGTGCCAGCAGCTTACGAGCGAGCGCGAACACCGGGGAGCTGTTTTTT.

The chain carries TRBV5-1 and TRBJ1-5; no definite D call. CDR3 length: 16 amino acids. V lost 0 bases and J 0 bases, leaving 10 bases between the germline ends. The germline gives CDR1 SGHRS, CDR2 YFSETQ. The CDR3 is CASSLDPGNSNQPQHF. The CDR3 DNA reads TGCGCCAGCAGCTTGGACCCGGGCAATAGCAATCAGCCCCAGCATTTT.

The chain carries TRBV7-9 and TRBJ1-4, with 8 bases identical to TRBD1. Germline V gives CDR1 SEHNR, CDR2 FQNEAQ (reference sequence). CDR3 length: 16 amino acids. V was clipped by 4 bases and J by 0 bases; unmatched bases: 4. In DNA, the CDR3 is TGTGCCAGCAGCTCGGACAGGGCGGCAACTAATGAAAAACTGTTTTTT. It is translated as CASSSDRAATNEKLFF.

The chain recombines TRBV7-2 with TRBJ2-1; D could derive from TRBD1 or TRBD2 (5 bases each). This CDR3 contains 15 residues. V was shortened by 5 bases and J by 2 bases, with 13 bases between the two germline ends. CDR1 and CDR2 from the germline V gene are SGHTA and FQGNSA. The CDR3 loop is CASSRDPRTYNEQFF. CDR3 nucleotide sequence: TGTGCCAGCAGCCGGGACCCACGGACCTACAATGAGCAGTTCTTC.

The chain links TRBV5-6 to TRBJ2-7, with 11 bases that match TRBD2. V was pared by 1 base and J by 4 bases, with 4 bases of the junction left unmatched. The CDR3 consists of 15 residues. Germline V gives CDR1 SGHDT, CDR2 YYEEEE. CDR3 nucleotide sequence: TGTGCCAGCAGCTTGACGGGACTAGCGGCTTACGAGCAGTACTTC. It yields the protein CASSLTGLAAYEQYF. Filled out from reference TRBV5-6 and TRBJ2-7, the complete variable domain reads DAGVTQSPTHLIKTRGQQVTLRCSPKSGHDTVSWYQQALGQGPQFIFQYYEEEERQRGNFPDRFSGHQFPNYSSELNVNALLLGDSALYLCASSLTGLAAYEQYFGPGTRLTVT.

The chain recombines TRBV4-1 with TRBJ1-2, with D possibly TRBD1 on 5 matching bases. Per germline, CDR1 MGHRA and CDR2 YSYEKL. CDR3 length equals 16 residues. The V end lost 1 base, the J end lost 1 base, and 13 bases lay between the germline ends. The CDR3 DNA sequence: TGCGCCAGCAGCCAAGTAACAGGAGGCCTTAACTATGGCTACACCTTC. This codes for CASSQVTGGLNYGYTF.

V is TRBV7-2 and J is TRBJ1-4, with no clear D. Germline loops: CDR1 SGHTA, CDR2 FQGNSA. The V end was cut by 5 bases, the J end by 6 bases, with 10 bases between. This CDR3 comprises 13 residues. CDR3 loop: CASSRAGDEKLFF. CDR3 bases: TGTGCCAGCAGCCGGGCCGGAGATGAAAAACTGTTTTTT. Variable domain in full (rest from reference TRBV7-2 and TRBJ1-4): GAGVSQSPSNKVTEKGKDVELRCDPISGHTALYWYRQSLGQGLEFLIYFQGNSAPDKSGLPSDRFSAERTGGSVSTLTIQRTQQEDSAVYLCASSRAGDEKLFFGSGTQLSVL.

The chain couples TRBV18 to TRBJ1-5; TRBD1 matches 10 bases. V lost 3 bases and J lost 7; bases outside the gene matches: 6. CDR1 is KGHSH, CDR2 LQKENI, per germline. This CDR3 has 15 residues. The CDR3 DNA follows: TGTGCCAGCTCACCGGTAAGACAGGGGGCCCAGCCCCAGCATTTT. This encodes CASSPVRQGAQPQHF.

The chain employs TRBV19 and TRBJ2-1, with 9 positions matching TRBD1. This CDR3 contains 12 residues. V lost 10 bases to trimming and J lost 7 bases; unmatched junction nucleotides: 5. Germline V gives CDR1 LNHDA, CDR2 SQIVND (reference sequence). In DNA form, the CDR3 reads TGTGCCACCAAGACAGGGGGTAATGAGCAGTTCTTC. This gives the protein CATKTGGNEQFF.

This chain uses TRBV19 with TRBJ2-2, with TRBD1 identical over 8 bases. Germline-derived CDR1 and CDR2 are LNHDA and SQIVND (reference sequence). V dropped 5 bases and J dropped 5; count of bases not matched to a gene: 7. This CDR3 contains 15 residues. The DNA of the CDR3 is TGTGCCAGTAGTCTGGACAGGGTGAGGACCGGGGAGCTGTTTTTT. Residues: CASSLDRVRTGELFF.

The V and J genes are TRBV6-5 and TRBJ1-5; TRBD1 matches at 7 bases. From germline, CDR1 is MNHEY and CDR2 SVGAGI. The CDR3 covers 14 residues. The V and J ends lost 8 bases and 12 bases, in that order; junction bases with no gene match: 16. Written as DNA, the CDR3 is TGTGCCAGCGGGCCTGGACAGGTCCCCCTAATCCAGCATTTT. Its translation: CASGPGQVPLIQHF.

CDR3 in amino acids: CASSKDRGQLEQYF. DNA for the CDR3: TGTGCCAGTAGTAAGGACAGGGGGCAGCTCGAGCAGTACTTC. The V and J genes are TRBV19 and TRBJ2-7; 11 bases agree with TRBD1. The junction had 5 bases not matched to a gene; V was cut back by 4 bases and J by 6 bases. This CDR3 is built from 14 residues. Germline V gene sequence: CDR1 LNHDA, CDR2 SQIVND (reference sequence).

This chain connects TRBV4-1 to TRBJ2-1, with D hard to call. The germline gives CDR1 MGHRA, CDR2 YSYEKL. The CDR3 is made up of 14 amino acids. The germline V and J ends were trimmed by 0 bases and 3 bases, with 6 bases remaining between them. The CDR3 protein is CASSQEDYYNEQFF. DNA of the CDR3: TGCGCCAGCAGCCAAGAAGATTACTACAATGAGCAGTTCTTC.